This record covers a single T cell receptor (beta chain). Its antigen is unidentified. The data were obtained in a study of glioma-infiltrating T cells after dendritic cell vaccination. Study background: Autologous tumor lysate-pulsed dendritic cell vaccination was given between the early 2000s and the early 2010s.

Time point described: after dendritic cell vaccination, including at tumor progression/relapse. PBMC sampling occurred before vaccination, two weeks after the third dose, and at progression. Notes on the study in general: Survival was not directly related to TCR clonality in these patients.

CDR3 size: 14 residues. Germline V lookup: CDR1 SQVTM, CDR2 ANQGSEA. Sequencing used immunoSEQ multiplex PCR; TCRdb keeps in-frame clones, though not all of them. The data contain under 75,000 clones, approximately 87% of them singletons. The sample consisted of blood, taken after dendritic cell vaccination. J is TRBJ2-5 and V is TRBV29-1; the match to TRBD1 covers 7 bases. The better agreement between TRBJ2-7 and the DNA end casts doubt on the J call. This clonotype originated in a human donor with glioblastoma. CDR3 amino acids: CSVEGQGGSYEQYF. DNA of the CDR3: TGCAGCGTTGAAGGACAGGGTGGCTCCTACGAGCAGTACTTC.